These 32 T cell receptor beta chains originate from one sample sequenced in a study of T cell responses to AZD1222 COVID-19 vaccine. TCRdb's copy holds only in-frame clones and misses some; the assay was immunoSEQ multiplex PCR. The data contain about 93,000 clones, about 90% of them singletons. The source material was peripheral blood, sampled on day 0 of AZD1222 vaccination. These receptors all stem from an adult in good health.

J is TRBJ2-7 and V is TRBV7-9; D is perhaps TRBD1 or TRBD2 (6 bases each). Germline CDR1 SEHNR, CDR2 FQNEAQ (reference sequence). Trimming shortened V by 2 bases and J by 9 bases, and 14 bases separated the two germline ends. CDR3 length: 13 amino acids. The CDR3 here is CASSLKDSGSQYF. The CDR3 DNA is TGTGCCAGCAGCTTAAAGGACAGCGGGTCGCAGTACTTC.

The chain has TRBV2 and TRBJ2-7, with a possible D match to TRBD1 (5 bases). Germline assignment: CDR1 SNHLY and CDR2 FYNNEI. The V end was cut by 5 bases, the J end by 2 bases, with 7 bases between. This CDR3 contains 12 residues. The CDR3 loop reads CASSPGPYEQYF. The CDR3 nucleotides are TGTGCCAGCAGTCCAGGGCCCTACGAGCAGTACTTC.

This clone was recorded a few times. The V call is TRBV19, the J call TRBJ2-5; possible D gene TRBD2, 6 bases. Germline CDR1 is LNHDA and CDR2 is SQIVND (reference sequence). There are 14 residues in the CDR3. The V and J ends lost 5 bases and 0 bases respectively, with 10 bases between them. The CDR3 reads CASSLRRDQETQYF. CDR3 nucleotide sequence: TGTGCCAGTAGTCTTCGGAGGGACCAAGAGACCCAGTACTTC.

The chain joins TRBV11-2 to TRBJ1-6; D gene ambiguous. Per germline, CDR1 SGHAT and CDR2 FQNNGV. With 0 bases removed from V and 6 bases from J, the gap between germline ends came to 9 bases. The CDR3 contains 15 residues. Here the CDR3 reads CASSLDGVLNSPLHF. The CDR3 DNA reads as TGTGCCAGCAGCTTAGACGGGGTCCTTAATTCACCCCTCCACTTT.

The chain combines TRBV5-5 with TRBJ2-7, with D unclear. The germline CDR1 and CDR2 sequences are SGHKS and YYEKEE (reference sequence). The CDR3 is 14 amino acids. V lost 3 bases to trimming and J lost 2 bases, with 12 bases between them. DNA for the CDR3: TGTGCCAGCAGCTACTTCACCGAGCCCTACGAGCAGTACTTC. It translates to CASSYFTEPYEQYF.

The V gene is TRBV6-1, the J gene TRBJ2-7; tentative D call: TRBD1 (5 bases). This CDR3 spans 15 amino acids. Trimming removed 2 bases at V and 3 bases at J, with 14 bases between. Germline lookup yields CDR1 MNHNS and CDR2 SASEGT. The CDR3 loop reads CASSESAAGFYEQYF. The CDR3, as DNA: TGTGCCAGCAGTGAATCGGCAGCAGGGTTCTACGAGCAGTACTTC.

The chain employs TRBV18 and TRBJ2-3, with TRBD2 identical over 7 bases. The CDR3 extends over 15 amino acids. V gave up 3 bases and J gave up 0 bases; unmatched junction bases: 3. The V gene's germline CDR1 is KGHSH and CDR2 LQKENI. CDR3 nucleotides: TGTGCCAGCTCACCCGGACTAGAAAGCACAGATACGCAGTATTTT. Protein sequence: CASSPGLESTDTQYF.

The rearrangement joins TRBV7-2 to TRBJ2-7, with TRBD1 as a possible D gene (6 bases). The CDR3 is 13 amino acids. The V gene lost 4 bases and the J gene lost 5 bases, with 12 bases spanning the gap. Germline V gives CDR1 SGHTA, CDR2 FQGNSA. CDR3 sequence: CASSSERGNEQYF. CDR3 nucleotides: TGTGCCAGCAGCTCCGAGAGGGGGAACGAGCAGTACTTC.

The V and J genes are TRBV5-1 and TRBJ2-1; 13 nucleotides align to TRBD2. V lost 2 bases, J lost 5 bases, and 7 bases stayed unmatched. The length of the CDR3 is 17 residues. The germline CDR1 and CDR2 sequences are SGHRS and YFSETQ. CDR3 sequence reads: CASSFAGTSGNDNEQFF. DNA of the CDR3: TGCGCCAGCAGCTTCGCAGGGACTAGCGGGAACGACAATGAGCAGTTCTTC.

The chain has TRBV27 and TRBJ1-6; D perhaps matches TRBD1 (5 bases). Looked up from germline, CDR1 is MNHEY and CDR2 is SMNVEV (reference sequence). V was trimmed by 2 bases and J by 9 bases, leaving 11 bases between them. The CDR3 extends over 14 amino acids. CDR3 in amino acids: CASSLGRDRSPLHF. CDR3 bases: TGTGCCAGCAGTTTAGGCAGGGATCGTTCACCCCTCCACTTT.

In DNA, the CDR3 is TGTGCCAGCAGCACCCCTATGACTAGCGGGAGATACGAGCAGTACTTC. Protein sequence: CASSTPMTSGRYEQYF. The chain couples TRBV28 to TRBJ2-7; the match to TRBD2 covers 12 bases. The CDR3 length is 16 residues. Trimming cost V 6 bases and J 4 bases; bases outside gene matches: 10. Germline assignment: CDR1 MDHEN and CDR2 SYDVKM.

The sample holds one count of this clone. The chain uses TRBV7-8 and TRBJ1-1; no definite D call. V was pared by 3 bases and J by 0 bases, with 5 bases between. Germline V lookup: CDR1 SGHVS, CDR2 FQNEAQ. The CDR3 is 13 residues long. CDR3 in amino acids: CASSFDMNTEAFF. CDR3 DNA: TGTGCCAGCAGCTTTGACATGAACACTGAAGCTTTCTTT.

The chain is built from TRBV7-9 and TRBJ1-6; D not certain. The CDR3 runs 12 residues. V was shortened by 5 bases and J by 10 bases, with 9 bases between the two germline ends. CDR1 and CDR2 from the germline V gene are SEHNR and FQNEAQ (reference sequence). CDR3 residues: CASSPVESPLHF. CDR3 sequence (DNA): TGTGCCAGCAGCCCCGTTGAGTCACCCCTCCACTTT.

The chain's CDR3 is CASSLQGAGNTIYF. The CDR3 DNA sequence: TGTGCCAGCAGCCTACAGGGGGCTGGAAACACCATATATTTT. The chain is built from TRBV7-9 and TRBJ1-3; 8 bases agree with TRBD1. The V and J ends lost 5 bases and 2 bases, in that order; junction bases with no gene match: 2. The germline CDR1 and CDR2 sequences are SEHNR and FQNEAQ (reference sequence). The CDR3 covers 14 residues. Together with reference TRBV7-9 and TRBJ1-3, the CDR3 gives the full variable domain: DTGVSQNPRHKITKRGQNVTFRCDPISEHNRLYWYRQTLGQGPEFLTYFQNEAQLEKSRLLSDRFSAERPKGSFSTLEIQRTEQGDSAMYLCASSLQGAGNTIYFGEGSWLTVV.

The rearrangement links TRBV6-5 to TRBJ2-7; 7 positions agree with TRBD1. J lost 7 bases, V lost 6 bases, and 9 bases had no gene match. CDR3 length equals 13 residues. The germline CDR1 and CDR2 sequences are MNHEY and SVGAGI. CDR3 bases: TGTGCCAGCAGCCTCCACAGGGGCGGAGAGCAGTACTTC. Protein: CASSLHRGGEQYF.

V and J are TRBV27 and TRBJ2-1; 11 positions match TRBD2. Germline CDR1 and CDR2: MNHEY and SMNVEV (reference sequence). This CDR3 spans 14 amino acids. V dropped 7 bases and J dropped 8; count of bases not matched to a gene: 7. CDR3 coding DNA: TGTGCCAGCAAGGGGACTAGCGGTCTCCATGAGCAGTTCTTC. Translated: CASKGTSGLHEQFF.

The chain joins TRBV18 to TRBJ2-7; D gene unclear. Trimming took 0 bases from V and 3 from J, leaving 12 bases between them. Looked up from germline, CDR1 is KGHSH and CDR2 is LQKENI. The CDR3 length is 15 residues. For the CDR3, the DNA is TGTGCCAGCTCACCACCGGGGTGGTCAAACTACGAGCAGTACTTC. This gives the protein CASSPPGWSNYEQYF. Supplemented by reference TRBV18 and TRBJ2-7, the full variable domain reads NAGVMQNPRHLVRRRGQEARLRCSPMKGHSHVYWYRQLPEEGLKFMVYLQKENIIDESGMPKERFSAEFPKEGPSILRIQQVVRGDSAAYFCASSPPGWSNYEQYFGPGTRLTVT.

CDR3 sequence: CASSFSRLKSTNEKLFF. The CDR3 nucleotides are TGTGCCAGCAGCTTCTCCAGGCTGAAATCAACTAATGAAAAACTGTTTTTT. The chain employs TRBV5-4 and TRBJ1-4, with unresolved D. This CDR3 is built from 17 residues. Per the germline V gene, CDR1 is SGHNT and CDR2 is YYREEE (reference sequence). V was clipped by 2 bases and J by 0 bases, with 14 bases between them.

This clone has a handful of counts. The rearrangement joins TRBV6-5 to TRBJ2-2; D possibly matches TRBD1 or TRBD2 (5 bases each). The CDR3 length is 14 residues. Germline-derived CDR1 and CDR2 are MNHEY and SVGAGI. V lost 8 bases and J 5 bases, leaving 15 bases between the germline ends. CDR3 protein: CASPDTTGTGELFF. The CDR3, as DNA: TGTGCCAGCCCGGACACCACGGGGACCGGGGAGCTGTTTTTT.

This clone occurred a few times. This sequence joins TRBV7-3 and TRBJ2-3; D is ambiguous. The V and J ends lost 1 base and 6 bases respectively, with 11 bases between them. Per germline, CDR1 SGHTA and CDR2 FQGTGA. The CDR3 has 14 residues. The DNA of the CDR3 is TGTGCCAGCAGCTTAAGGCTCGCGGCCGATACGCAGTATTTT. Translation gives CASSLRLAADTQYF.

The CDR3 protein is CASSIGRTATNYGYTF. Here the CDR3 DNA reads TGTGCCAGTAGTATAGGGAGGACAGCGACTAACTATGGCTACACCTTC. The chain is built from TRBV19 and TRBJ1-2, with D possibly TRBD1 on 6 matching bases. V was shortened by 1 base and J by 0 bases, with 12 bases between the two germline ends. Germline values: CDR1 LNHDA, CDR2 SQIVND (reference sequence). The CDR3 totals 16 residues.

The genes are TRBV5-1 and TRBJ1-1; TRBD1 matches at 9 bases. Trimming at V came to 4 bases and at J to 7 bases, leaving 11 bases not matched to a gene. The CDR3 has 15 residues. Germline assignment: CDR1 SGHRS and CDR2 YFSETQ. This CDR3 reads CASSGTGWGVGEAFF. For the CDR3, the DNA is TGCGCCAGCAGCGGGACAGGGTGGGGTGTTGGTGAAGCTTTCTTT.

The chain employs TRBV30 and TRBJ1-1, with 10 positions matching TRBD1. This CDR3 is 13 amino acids long. With V trimmed by 7 bases and J by 4 bases, 6 bases remained unmatched. CDR1 and CDR2 (germline): GTSNPN, SVGIG (reference sequence). This chain's CDR3 is CAFDRGLATEAFF. Written as DNA, the CDR3 is TGTGCCTTTGACAGGGGGCTGGCCACTGAAGCTTTCTTT. Full variable domain (rest looked up from reference TRBV30 and TRBJ1-1): SQTIHQWPATLVQPVGSPLSLECTVEGTSNPNLYWYRQAAGRGLQLLFYSVGIGQISSEVPQNLSASRPQDRQFILSSKKLLLSDSGFYLCAFDRGLATEAFFGQGTRLTVV.

The V and J genes are TRBV19 and TRBJ1-2; possible D gene TRBD1, 6 bases. V was clipped by 6 bases and J by 7 bases, with 18 bases between them. The CDR3 contains 14 residues. The germline gives CDR1 LNHDA, CDR2 SQIVND (reference sequence). CDR3 loop: CASRTNGGAAGYTF. DNA of the CDR3: TGTGCCAGTAGAACTAATGGGGGGGCTGCTGGCTACACCTTC.

This clone was observed a few times. V is TRBV7-3 and J is TRBJ2-1; TRBD2 agrees at 11 bases. CDR3 length equals 13 residues. J lost 7 bases, V lost 4 bases, and 0 bases had no gene match. CDR1 and CDR2 (germline): SGHTA, FQGTGA. This CDR3 is CASSWTSGNEQFF. CDR3 sequence (DNA): TGTGCCAGCAGCTGGACTAGCGGGAATGAGCAGTTCTTC.

This chain uses TRBV5-4 with TRBJ2-7, with 10 bases fitting TRBD1. This CDR3 has 15 residues. The V and J ends lost 5 bases and 1 base, in that order; junction bases with no gene match: 6. Germline V gene lookup returns CDR1 SGHNT and CDR2 YYREEE (reference sequence). CDR3 in amino acids: CASSRTGQGSYEQYF. As DNA, the CDR3 is TGTGCCAGCAGTCGGACGGGACAGGGGTCCTACGAGCAGTACTTC. The whole variable domain, remainder taken from reference TRBV5-4 and TRBJ2-7, is ETGVTQSPTHLIKTRGQQVTLRCSSQSGHNTVSWYQQALGQGPQFIFQYYREEENGRGNFPPRFSGLQFPNYSSELNVNALELDDSALYLCASSRTGQGSYEQYFGPGTRLTVT.

The chain has TRBV29-1 and TRBJ2-5; D not resolved. The germline CDR1 and CDR2 sequences are SQVTM and ANQGSEA. The V and J ends lost 6 bases and 0 bases respectively, with 14 bases between them. This CDR3 is built from 14 residues. The chain's CDR3 is CSVPEPLNQETQYF. The CDR3 bases are TGCAGCGTCCCTGAACCCCTTAACCAAGAGACCCAGTACTTC.

This clone was seen a single time. The chain combines TRBV7-9 with TRBJ1-1, with 8 bases lining up with TRBD1. Unmatched junction bases numbered 8, after V lost 4 bases and J lost 7 bases. The V gene's germline CDR1 is SEHNR and CDR2 FQNEAQ (reference sequence). This CDR3 is 14 amino acids long. The CDR3 reads CASSWPDRDYEAFF. In nucleotides, the CDR3 is TGTGCCAGCAGCTGGCCGGACAGGGACTATGAAGCTTTCTTT.

This chain joins TRBV2 and TRBJ1-5; D uncertain. V was cut by 8 bases and J by 2 bases, with 13 bases left in between. This CDR3 spans 14 amino acids. Germline loops: CDR1 SNHLY, CDR2 FYNNEI. The CDR3: CASGWTAGNQPQHF. The CDR3 DNA reads TGTGCCAGCGGTTGGACGGCTGGCAATCAGCCCCAGCATTTT.

The chain joins TRBV18 to TRBJ1-1, with 9 positions matching TRBD1. Trimming took 5 bases from V and 0 from J; bases not matched to a gene: 4. Germline lookup yields CDR1 KGHSH and CDR2 LQKENI. The CDR3 length is 15 residues. Here the CDR3 DNA reads TGTGCCAGCTCAAAACAGGGGGCTATGAACACTGAAGCTTTCTTT. The encoded protein is CASSKQGAMNTEAFF. Full variable domain (remainder filled in from reference TRBV18 and TRBJ1-1): NAGVMQNPRHLVRRRGQEARLRCSPMKGHSHVYWYRQLPEEGLKFMVYLQKENIIDESGMPKERFSAEFPKEGPSILRIQQVVRGDSAAYFCASSKQGAMNTEAFFGQGTRLTVV.

The V gene is TRBV7-3, the J gene TRBJ2-1; tentative D call: TRBD2 (6 bases). The CDR3 contains 13 residues. The V end lost 2 bases, the J end lost 8 bases, and 10 bases lay between the germline ends. In germline, CDR1 is SGHTA, CDR2 FQGTGA. The CDR3 sequence is CASSLGGTHEQFF. The CDR3 coding sequence is TGTGCCAGCAGCTTAGGCGGGACCCATGAGCAGTTCTTC.

The chain recombines TRBV19 with TRBJ1-5, with D hard to call. Trimming shortened V by 3 bases and J by 0 bases, and 9 bases separated the two germline ends. The CDR3 length is 15 residues. The germline gives CDR1 LNHDA, CDR2 SQIVND (reference sequence). For the CDR3, the DNA is TGTGCCAGTAGTATGTCGGGTTTTAGCAATCAGCCCCAGCATTTT. Translated, it gives CASSMSGFSNQPQHF.